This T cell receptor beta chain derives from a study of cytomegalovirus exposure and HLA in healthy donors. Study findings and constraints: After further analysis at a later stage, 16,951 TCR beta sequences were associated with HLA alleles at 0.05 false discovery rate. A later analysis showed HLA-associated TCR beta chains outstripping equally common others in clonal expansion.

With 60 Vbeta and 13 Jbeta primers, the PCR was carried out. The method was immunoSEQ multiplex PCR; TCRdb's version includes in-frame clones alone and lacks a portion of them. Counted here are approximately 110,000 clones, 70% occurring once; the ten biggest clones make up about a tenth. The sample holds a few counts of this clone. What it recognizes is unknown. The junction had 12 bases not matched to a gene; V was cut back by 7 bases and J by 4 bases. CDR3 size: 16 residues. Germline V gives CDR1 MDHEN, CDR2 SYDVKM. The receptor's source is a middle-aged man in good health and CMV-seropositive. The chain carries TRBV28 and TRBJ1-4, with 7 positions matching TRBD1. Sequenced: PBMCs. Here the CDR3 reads CASTSQRTGYNEKLFF. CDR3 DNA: TGTGCCAGCACTTCCCAGAGGACAGGATATAATGAAAAACTGTTTTTT.